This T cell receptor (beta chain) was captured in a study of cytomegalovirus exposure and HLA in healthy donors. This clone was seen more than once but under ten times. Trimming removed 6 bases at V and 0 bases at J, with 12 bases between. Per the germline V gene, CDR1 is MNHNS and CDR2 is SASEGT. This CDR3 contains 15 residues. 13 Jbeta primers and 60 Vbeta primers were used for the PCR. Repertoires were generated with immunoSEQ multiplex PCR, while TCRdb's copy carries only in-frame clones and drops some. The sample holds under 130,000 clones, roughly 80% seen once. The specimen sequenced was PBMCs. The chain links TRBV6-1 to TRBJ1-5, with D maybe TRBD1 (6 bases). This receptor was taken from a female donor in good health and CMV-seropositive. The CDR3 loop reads CASSSGVFSNQPQHF. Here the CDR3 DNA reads TGTGCCAGCAGCTCAGGGGTTTTTAGCAATCAGCCCCAGCATTTT.